This TCR beta chain is from a study of shared clonotypes between healthy human individuals. Trimming took 2 bases from V and 9 from J, leaving 10 bases between them. The germline V gene encodes CDR1 SGHTA and CDR2 FQGNSA. The CDR3 covers 12 residues. Measured with immunoSEQ multiplex PCR; TCRdb has only the in-frame clones, and not every one. The table has 2 million to 2.5 million clones, roughly 93% seen once. The sequenced material came from naive CD4+ T cells from PBMCs. As for subset: CD45RA+ positively selected. The source is a man aged 18 to 30 in good health. Some clones in this sample may be carry-over from other donors' samples. The chain combines TRBV7-2 with TRBJ1-2; D is undetermined. DNA for the CDR3: TGTGCCAGCAGCTTATTCGGGTCCCGCTACACCTTC. It is translated as CASSLFGSRYTF. The variable domain in full, with the rest retrieved from reference TRBV7-2 and TRBJ1-2, is GAGVSQSPSNKVTEKGKDVELRCDPISGHTALYWYRQSLGQGLEFLIYFQGNSAPDKSGLPSDRFSAERTGGSVSTLTIQRTQQEDSAVYLCASSLFGSRYTFGSGTRLTVV.